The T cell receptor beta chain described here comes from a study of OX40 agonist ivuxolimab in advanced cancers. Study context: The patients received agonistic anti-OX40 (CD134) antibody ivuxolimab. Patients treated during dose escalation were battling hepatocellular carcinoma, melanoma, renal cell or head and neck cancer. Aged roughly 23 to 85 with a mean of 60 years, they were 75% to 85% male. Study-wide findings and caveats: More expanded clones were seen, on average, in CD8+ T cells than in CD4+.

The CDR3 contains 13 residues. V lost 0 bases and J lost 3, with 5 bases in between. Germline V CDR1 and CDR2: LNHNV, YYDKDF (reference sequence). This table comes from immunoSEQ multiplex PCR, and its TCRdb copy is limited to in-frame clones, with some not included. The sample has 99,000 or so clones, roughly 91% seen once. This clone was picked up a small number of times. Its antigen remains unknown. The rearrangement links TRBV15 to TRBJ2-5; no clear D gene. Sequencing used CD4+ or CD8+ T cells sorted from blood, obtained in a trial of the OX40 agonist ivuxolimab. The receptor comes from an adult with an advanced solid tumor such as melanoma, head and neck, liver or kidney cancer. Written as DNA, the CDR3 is TGTGCCACCAGCAGAGAGCCGGAAGAGACCCAGTACTTC. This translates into CATSREPEETQYF.